This TCR beta chain stems from a study of vaccination effects on CD4 cells after COVID-19 (dated by TCRdb to between 2021 and 2022). About the study as a whole: Each participant got two doses of an mRNA SARS-CoV-2 vaccine, either BNT162b2 or mRNA-1273. In the study, cultures from other donors were sequenced using the Oncomine TCR Beta short-read assay on an Illumina iSeq 100. A total of 10 COVID-19 convalescent patients and a few SARS-CoV-2-naive healthy vaccine recipients were included in the full study. In both COVID-19 convalescent patients and infection-naive vaccine recipients, the study compared SARS-CoV-2 spike-specific CD4+ TCR repertoires from before mRNA vaccination with those from after it. The paper's findings and limits, for the study overall: In healthy vaccine recipients, vaccine-induced clones were almost all SARS-CoV-2 mono-reactive, with only 1 of 255 being cross-reactive with common cold coronaviruses. Clones induced by infection and clones induced by vaccination both contracted markedly at late timepoints after vaccination, which fits with T cell responses waning over time. The study was limited by a small number of convalescent patients and lacked early post-infection timepoints.

To identify antigen-specific CD4+ T cell clonotypes by their expansion, the ViraFEST assay first stimulated PBMC with viral peptide pools and then applied TCR sequencing. After roughly 11 days of culture, CD4+ T cells were isolated with the EasySep CD4+ T cell isolation kit. None of the healthy vaccine recipients had a prior SARS-CoV-2 infection, which was confirmed by nucleocapsid antibody tests that came back negative both before and after vaccination. Over 1.5 million PBMC per well were cultured with about 9.6 ug/ml peptides in IMDM containing around 5.3% human AB serum, roughly 10 IU/ml IL-2 and gentamicin. On days 3 and 7, half of the culture medium was replaced with fresh IL-2-containing medium. Unless noted otherwise, every peptide stimulation condition was cultured in triplicate wells. Using Ficoll-Paque Plus gradient centrifugation, PBMC were separated from whole blood and then either used fresh or cryopreserved at -140C. Overlapping peptide pools spanned the spike proteins of SARS-CoV-2 and the common cold coronaviruses HCoV-NL63, HCoV-OC43 and HCoV-229E. The QIAamp micro DNA kit was used to extract genomic DNA from the cultured CD4+ T cells.

Trimming takes 2 bases from V and 6 bases from J, and the germline ends sit 13 bases apart. The CDR3 measures 14 amino acids from cysteine to phenylalanine. The only DNA kept is the CDR3, 42 bases in frame from the first base. As encoded in the germline V gene (reference sequence), CDR1 is SGHNT while CDR2 is YYREEE. Library construction relied on the immunoSEQ multiplex PCR assay. DNA from the cultured, isolated CD4+ T cells was subjected to TCR beta CDR3 sequencing. Per the authors' processing: Non-productive TCR sequences were removed, reads were trimmed to the CDR3 region, and CDR3s of at least 7 amino acids were retained. Antigen-specific clonotypes were identified using the MANAFEST web app by comparison of expansion in peptide wells against reference cultures. For clones to be considered positive, expansion at FDR<0.05 versus reference and all other wells, an odds ratio above 5, and a frequency above 0.1% in two replicate wells were required. A clonotype was defined as cross-reactive if the clonotype was significantly expanded both in SARS-CoV-2 spike wells and in at least one common cold coronavirus spike condition. CDR3 similarity was assessed by Levenshtein distance with the stringdist R package, and unrooted trees were built with ape in R 3.6.1. In TCRdb, the immuneACCESS table is reduced to in-frame sequences with V and J assigned. These tables do not hold every clone; where another copy was compared, an unresolved V gene accounts for under half, and the others remain unexplained. V and J calls and clone size are given by that table; D and trimming were obtained from the DNA. Across this sample there are tens of thousands of clones, with around 79% seen only once. The top ten clones comprise under 3% of the sample.

There are a few counts of this clone. What this receptor recognizes is not known. No base quality values were provided; no much bigger clone lies one nucleotide off. Specimen: CD4+ T cells from PBMCs cultured with HCoV-NL63 spike peptides, collected before COVID-19 vaccination. The cell subset or site label, as the study defines it: HCoV-NL63 spike overlapping peptide pool stimulation. The source of this sequence is a human donor who received a COVID-19 vaccine. Recombination joined TRBV5-4 with TRBJ2-3; no D segment can be confidently identified. The nucleotide sequence is TGTGCCAGCAGCTTCCCGACCCGTCCTGATACGCAGTATTTT. Translated, this gives CASSFPTRPDTQYF.